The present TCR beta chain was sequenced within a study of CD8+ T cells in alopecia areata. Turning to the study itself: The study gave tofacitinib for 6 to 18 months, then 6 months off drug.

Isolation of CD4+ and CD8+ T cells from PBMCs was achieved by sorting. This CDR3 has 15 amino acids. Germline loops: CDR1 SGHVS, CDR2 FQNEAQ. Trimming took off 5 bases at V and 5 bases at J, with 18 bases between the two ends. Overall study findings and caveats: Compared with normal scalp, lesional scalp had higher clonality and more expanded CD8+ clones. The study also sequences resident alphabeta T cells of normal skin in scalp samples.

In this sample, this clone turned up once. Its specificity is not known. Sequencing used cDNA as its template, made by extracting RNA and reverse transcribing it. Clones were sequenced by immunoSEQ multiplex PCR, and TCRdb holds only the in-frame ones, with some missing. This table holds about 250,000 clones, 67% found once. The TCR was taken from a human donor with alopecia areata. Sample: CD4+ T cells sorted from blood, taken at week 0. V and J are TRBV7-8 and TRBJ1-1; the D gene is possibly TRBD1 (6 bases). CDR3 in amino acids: CASSLRGAQKTEAFF. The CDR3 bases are TGTGCCAGCAGCCTTAGGGGGGCACAGAAAACTGAAGCTTTCTTT.